This TCR beta chain derives from a study of T cells in Graves' hyperthyroidism and ophthalmopathy. In regard to this clonotype: Antigen: not known.

Germline V gene data show CDR1 as MNHNS and CDR2 as SASEGT. The germline V and J ends were trimmed by 7 bases and 2 bases, with 11 bases remaining between them. The CDR3 is 13 amino acids. Uncontrolled infection, other autoimmune disease, pregnancy or lactation barred patients from enrollment. Every diagnosis used clinical symptoms, serum thyroxine and TRAb, thyroid ultrasound and orbital computed tomography. Notes on the study in general: Appearing also in blood were most of the thyroid clonotypes expanded above 0.001. A model of 13 V-J pairs discriminated ophthalmopathy from stable hyperthyroidism.

Amplification of TCR beta CDR3 regions used RNA as the template. When the TCR CDR3 underwent first-round RT-PCR, the HTBI primer set was used. TCRdb re-called the multiplex PCR reads with MiXCR, one entry per CDR3 protein. The data contain around 270,000 distinct CDR3 sequences, around a fifth of them singletons. The sample taken for sequencing was blood. The chain combines TRBV6-1 with TRBJ1-1; D unresolved. The clonotype comes from a man in his fifties or sixties with Graves' ophthalmopathy. The CDR3 is CASKRPVNTEAFF. The CDR3 DNA sequence: TGTGCCAGCAAGAGGCCGGTAAACACTGAAGCTTTCTTT.